Ten or more counts support the clone carrying this TCR beta chain. What it binds is unknown. With iRepertoire HTBI primers and Arm-PCR of CDR3 regions, TCR beta libraries were built. TCRdb re-analysed the multiplex PCR reads in MiXCR, keeping a single row per CDR3 protein. The data hold roughly 510,000 distinct CDR3 sequences, with about 16% observed a single time. CDR3 length: 14 residues. V lost 3 bases and J lost 6, with 16 bases in between. The V gene's germline CDR1 is SGDLS and CDR2 YYNGEE. The record originates from a study of regulatory T cells in long-lasting Graves disease. Study-wide points: There were preferences for TRBV28, TRBJ1-2 and TRBJ2-5 in persistent disease.

Stated time point: newly diagnosed GD, antithyroid drugs for less than 3 months. PBMCs provided the RNA from which the TCR library was made. The same sample was also used in a study of T cells in Graves' hyperthyroidism and ophthalmopathy. That source reports: Recently diagnosed hyperthyroidism of less than 2 months' duration affected patients aged 18 to 65. Researchers ran a first-round RT-PCR on the TCR CDR3 using the HTBI primer set. Blood also carried most thyroid clonotypes expanded above 0.001.

This sequence joins TRBV9 and TRBJ2-7; tentatively, D is TRBD2 (6 bases). The sequence came from a man in his late teens or twenties with Graves disease. The starting material was peripheral blood mononuclear cells (PBMCs), obtained at new diagnosis, from a patient treated with antithyroid drugs. CDR3 in amino acids: CASSAAGLGSEQYF. The CDR3 nucleotides are TGTGCCAGCAGCGCAGCGGGCCTAGGTAGCGAGCAGTACTTC.